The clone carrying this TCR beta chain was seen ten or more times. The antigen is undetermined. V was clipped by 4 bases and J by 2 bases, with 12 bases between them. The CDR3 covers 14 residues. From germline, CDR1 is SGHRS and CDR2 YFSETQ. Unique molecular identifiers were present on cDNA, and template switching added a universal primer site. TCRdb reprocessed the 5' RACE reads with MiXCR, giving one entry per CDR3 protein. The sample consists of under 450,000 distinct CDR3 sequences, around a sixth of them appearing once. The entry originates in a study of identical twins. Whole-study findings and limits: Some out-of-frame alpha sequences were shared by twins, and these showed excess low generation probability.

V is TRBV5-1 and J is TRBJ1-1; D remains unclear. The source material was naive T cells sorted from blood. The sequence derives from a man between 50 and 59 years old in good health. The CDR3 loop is CASSALKQNTEAFF. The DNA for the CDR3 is TGCGCCAGCAGCGCCTTAAAACAAAACACTGAAGCTTTCTTT.